This T cell receptor (beta chain) came from a study of shared clonotypes between healthy human individuals. CD4+ cells were split into CD45RA+ naive and CD45RA-negative memory subsets. Measured with immunoSEQ multiplex PCR; TCRdb has only the in-frame clones, and not every one. The data hold some 680,000 clones, with around 73% observed a single time. Whole-study findings and limits: Roughly 5% of naive CD4 clonotypes were shared across several donors. Sampling covered nothing but blood. Tissue TCR repertoires likely differ from those found in blood. Generation probabilities of non-shared clonotypes were lower (relative to those shared by all four donors).

The germline CDR1 and CDR2 sequences are KGHSH and LQKENI. There are 13 residues in the CDR3. V dropped 6 bases and J dropped 2; count of bases not matched to a gene: 3. A word on this clone: Its antigen is as yet unknown.

Specimen: memory CD4+ T cells sorted from blood. Subset in this sample: CD45RA-negative fraction. This chain uses TRBV18 with TRBJ2-7; 8 bases fit TRBD1. The clonotype was recovered from a woman in her 30s in good health. CDR3 sequence: CASSWTGTYEQYF. CDR3 DNA sequence: TGTGCCAGCTCCTGGACAGGGACCTACGAGCAGTACTTC.